This T cell receptor (beta chain) was profiled in a study of T cell repertoires in cytomegalovirus infection. This clonotype has a count of ten or more. V was clipped by 6 bases and J by 2 bases, with 7 bases between them. This CDR3 is 13 amino acids long. CDR1 and CDR2 (germline): LNHDA, SQIVND (reference sequence). MiXCR was run by TCRdb on the reads, yielding one entry per CDR3 protein. The data show under 200,000 distinct CDR3 sequences, with more than 9% seen just once and around 4.4% held by the top ten. The rearrangement links TRBV19 to TRBJ2-2; D ambiguous. Sequencing was done on a sample of PBMCs. The TCR comes from a human donor in good health (CMV status not recorded). Some clones in this sample may be carry-over from other donors' samples. CDR3 bases: TGTGCCAGTAGGCCCGGTAACACCGGGGAGCTGTTTTTT. Protein: CASRPGNTGELFF.